Sequencing of this T cell receptor (beta chain) was carried out in a study of blood T cell repertoires in COVID-19. About the study: The samples span acute and convalescent COVID-19 from the United States, Italy and Spain. The cDNA or gDNA used as material had been derived from T cells, B-cell-depleted T cells, or PBMCs.

In the original analysis: It was from reference gene primer amplification that nucleated cell counts were estimated. Generated by immunoSEQ multiplex PCR, the TCRdb table keeps only in-frame clones and is missing some. The V and J calls and clone size are taken from that table; D and trimming were inferred from the DNA. The sample holds 200,000 or so clones, over 70% seen once. The sequenced material came from peripheral blood. The receptor's source is a man in his fifties or sixties with active or convalescent COVID-19.

CDR3 loop: CAISSDSYSYNEQFF. DNA for the CDR3: TGTGCCATCAGTTCGGACAGCTACTCCTACAATGAGCAGTTCTTC. This chain joins TRBV10-3 and TRBJ2-1, with D possibly being TRBD1 (6 bases). The CDR3 totals 15 residues. Germline V CDR1 and CDR2: ENHRY, SYGVKD. The ends were cut back, 5 bases at V and 0 bases at J, with 11 bases in the middle.